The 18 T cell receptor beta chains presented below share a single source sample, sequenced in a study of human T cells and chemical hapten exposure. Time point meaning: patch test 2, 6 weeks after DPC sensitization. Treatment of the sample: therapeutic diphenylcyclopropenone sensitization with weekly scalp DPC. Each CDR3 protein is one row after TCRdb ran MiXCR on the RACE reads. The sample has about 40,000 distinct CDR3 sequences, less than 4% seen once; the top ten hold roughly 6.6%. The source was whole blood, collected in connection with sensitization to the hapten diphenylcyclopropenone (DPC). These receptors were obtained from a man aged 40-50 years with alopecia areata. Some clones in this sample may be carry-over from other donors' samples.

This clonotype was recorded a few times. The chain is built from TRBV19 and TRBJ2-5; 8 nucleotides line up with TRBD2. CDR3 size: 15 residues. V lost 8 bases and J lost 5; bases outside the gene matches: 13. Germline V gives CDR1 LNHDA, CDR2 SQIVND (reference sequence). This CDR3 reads CASGPQSGSMETQYF. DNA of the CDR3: TGTGCCAGTGGACCGCAAAGCGGGAGTATGGAGACCCAGTACTTC.

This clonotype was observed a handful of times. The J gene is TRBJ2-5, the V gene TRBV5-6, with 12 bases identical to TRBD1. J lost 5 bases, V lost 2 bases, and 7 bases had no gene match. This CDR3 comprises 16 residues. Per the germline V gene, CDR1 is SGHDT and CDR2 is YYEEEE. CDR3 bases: TGTGCCAGCAGCTTAGGGGACAGGGGGCGAGGGGAGACCCAGTACTTC. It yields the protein CASSLGDRGRGETQYF.

The CDR3 DNA reads as TGTGCCAGCAGCCCCTCAGGGAATACCTACGAGCAGTACTTC. Translated: CASSPSGNTYEQYF. This chain uses TRBV28 with TRBJ2-7; tentatively, D is TRBD1 (5 bases). Germline loops: CDR1 MDHEN, CDR2 SYDVKM. The CDR3 loop spans 14 amino acids. The V and J ends lost 6 bases and 2 bases respectively, with 14 bases between them.

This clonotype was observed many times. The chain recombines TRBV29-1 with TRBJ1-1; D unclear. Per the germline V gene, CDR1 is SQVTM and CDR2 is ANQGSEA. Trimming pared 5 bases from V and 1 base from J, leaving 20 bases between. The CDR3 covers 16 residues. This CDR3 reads CSVTNSRGHTNTEAFF. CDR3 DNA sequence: TGCAGCGTTACTAATTCACGGGGTCATACGAACACTGAAGCTTTCTTT.

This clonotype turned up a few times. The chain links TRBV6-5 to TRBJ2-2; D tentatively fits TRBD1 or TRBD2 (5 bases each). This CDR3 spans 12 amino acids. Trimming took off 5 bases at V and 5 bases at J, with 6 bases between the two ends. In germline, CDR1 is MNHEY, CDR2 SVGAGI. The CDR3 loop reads CASSEGTGELFF. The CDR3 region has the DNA TGTGCCAGCAGTGAGGGGACCGGGGAGCTGTTTTTT.

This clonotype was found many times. The CDR3 DNA is TGCAGTGCACCCTTTAGGGCCCATCCCAATTCACCCCTCCACTTT. Encoded protein: CSAPFRAHPNSPLHF. V usage is TRBV20-1 and J usage is TRBJ1-6; D call uncertain. Germline V lookup: CDR1 DFQATT, CDR2 SNEGSKA (reference sequence). This CDR3 spans 15 amino acids. V was trimmed by 6 bases and J by 7 bases, leaving 19 bases between them.

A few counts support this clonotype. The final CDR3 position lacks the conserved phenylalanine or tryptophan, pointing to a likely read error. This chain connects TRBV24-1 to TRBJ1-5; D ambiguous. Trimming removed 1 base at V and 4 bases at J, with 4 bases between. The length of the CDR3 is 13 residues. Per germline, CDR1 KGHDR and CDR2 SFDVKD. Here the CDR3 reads CATSDFRNQPQHL. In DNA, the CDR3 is TGTGCCACCAGTGATTTTCGGAATCAGCCCCAGCATCTT.

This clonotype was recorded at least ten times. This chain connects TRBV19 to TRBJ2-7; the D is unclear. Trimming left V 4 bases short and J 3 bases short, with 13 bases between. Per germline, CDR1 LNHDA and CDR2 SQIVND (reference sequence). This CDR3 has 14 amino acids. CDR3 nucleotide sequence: TGTGCCAGTAGTACCGATGGACGGGTCTACGAGCAGTACTTC. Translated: CASSTDGRVYEQYF.

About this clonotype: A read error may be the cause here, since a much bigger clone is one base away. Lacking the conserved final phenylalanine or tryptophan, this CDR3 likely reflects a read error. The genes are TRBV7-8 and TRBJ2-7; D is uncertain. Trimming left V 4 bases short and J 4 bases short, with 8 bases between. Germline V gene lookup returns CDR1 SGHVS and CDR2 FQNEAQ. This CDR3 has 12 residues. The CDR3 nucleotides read TGTGCCAGCAGCTCGTCCTTATACGAGCAGTACATC. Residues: CASSSSLYEQYI.

In DNA form, the CDR3 reads TGTGCCAGCAGCCCGGGACAGGGGACGAACACTGAAGCTTTCTTT. Amino acids: CASSPGQGTNTEAFF. V usage is TRBV5-4 and J usage is TRBJ1-1; TRBD1 agrees at 10 bases. After removal of 4 bases from V and 1 base from J, the junction contained 4 bases not matched to a gene. Germline assignment: CDR1 SGHNT and CDR2 YYREEE (reference sequence). This CDR3 has 15 amino acids.

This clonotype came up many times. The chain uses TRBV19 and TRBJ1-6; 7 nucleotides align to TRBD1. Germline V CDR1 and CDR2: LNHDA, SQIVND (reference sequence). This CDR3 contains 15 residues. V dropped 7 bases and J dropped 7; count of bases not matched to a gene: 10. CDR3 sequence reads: CASTPGDSKNSPLHF. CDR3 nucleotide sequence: TGTGCCAGTACCCCGGGGGACAGTAAGAATTCACCCCTCCACTTT.

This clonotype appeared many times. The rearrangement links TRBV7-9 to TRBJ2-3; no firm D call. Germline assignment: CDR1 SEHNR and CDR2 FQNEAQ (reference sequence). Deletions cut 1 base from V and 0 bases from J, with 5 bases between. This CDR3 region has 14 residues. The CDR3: CASSLGQSTDTQYF. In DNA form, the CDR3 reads TGTGCCAGCAGCTTAGGCCAGAGCACAGATACGCAGTATTTT.

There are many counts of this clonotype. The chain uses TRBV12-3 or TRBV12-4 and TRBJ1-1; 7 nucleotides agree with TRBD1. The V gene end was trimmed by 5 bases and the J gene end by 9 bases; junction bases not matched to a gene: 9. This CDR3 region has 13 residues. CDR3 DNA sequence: TGTGCCAGCAGTCCGGGACAGAGAACCCAAGCTTTCTTT. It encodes CASSPGQRTQAFF.

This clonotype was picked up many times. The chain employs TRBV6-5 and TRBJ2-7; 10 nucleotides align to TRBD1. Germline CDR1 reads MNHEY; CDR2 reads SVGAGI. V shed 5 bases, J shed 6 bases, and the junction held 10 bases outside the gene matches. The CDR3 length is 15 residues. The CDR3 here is CASSNRRTGGGEQYF. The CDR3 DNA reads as TGTGCCAGCAGTAACCGACGGACAGGGGGTGGCGAGCAGTACTTC.

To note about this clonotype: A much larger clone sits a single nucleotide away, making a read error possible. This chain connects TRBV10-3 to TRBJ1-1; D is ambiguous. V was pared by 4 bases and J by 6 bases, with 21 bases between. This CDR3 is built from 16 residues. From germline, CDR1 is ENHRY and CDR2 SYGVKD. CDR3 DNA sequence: TGTGCCATCAGTGCGACATATCCCCCCTCGGGCTCTGAAGCTTTCTTT. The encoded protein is CAISATYPPSGSEAFF.

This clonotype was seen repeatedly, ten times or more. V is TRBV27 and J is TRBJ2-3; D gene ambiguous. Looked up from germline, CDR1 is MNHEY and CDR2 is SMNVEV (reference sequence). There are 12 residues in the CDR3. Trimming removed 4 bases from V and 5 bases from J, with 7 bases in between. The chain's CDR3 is CASSSSIDTQYF. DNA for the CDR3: TGTGCCAGCAGTTCCTCTATAGATACGCAGTATTTT.

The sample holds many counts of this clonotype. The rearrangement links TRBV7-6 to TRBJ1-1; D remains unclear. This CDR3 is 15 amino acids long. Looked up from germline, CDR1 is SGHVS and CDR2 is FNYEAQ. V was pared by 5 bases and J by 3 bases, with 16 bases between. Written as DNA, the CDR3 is TGTGCCAGCAGCAGTGTGGCAGAAAGATACACTGAAGCTTTCTTT. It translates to CASSSVAERYTEAFF.

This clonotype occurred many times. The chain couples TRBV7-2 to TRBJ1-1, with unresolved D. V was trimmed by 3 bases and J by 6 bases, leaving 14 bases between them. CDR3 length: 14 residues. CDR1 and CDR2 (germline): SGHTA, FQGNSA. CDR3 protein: CASSFKGFGAEAFF. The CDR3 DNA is TGTGCCAGCAGCTTTAAGGGTTTTGGGGCTGAAGCTTTCTTT.